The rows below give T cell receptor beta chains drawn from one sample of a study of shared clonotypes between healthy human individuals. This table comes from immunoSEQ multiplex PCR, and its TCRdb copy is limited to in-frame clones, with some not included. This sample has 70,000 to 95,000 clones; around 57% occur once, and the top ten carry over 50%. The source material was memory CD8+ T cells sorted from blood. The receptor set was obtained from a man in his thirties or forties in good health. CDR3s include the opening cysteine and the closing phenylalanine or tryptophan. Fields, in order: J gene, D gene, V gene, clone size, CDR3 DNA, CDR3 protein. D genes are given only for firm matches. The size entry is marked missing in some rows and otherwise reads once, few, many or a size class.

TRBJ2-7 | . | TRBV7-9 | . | TGTGCCAGCACCCCTATACTGAGTCGGGATCCCCACGAGCAGTACTTC | CASTPILSRDPHEQYF
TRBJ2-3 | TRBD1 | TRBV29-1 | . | TGCAGCGCAGCTGCCGGTACAGGGGCATATACGCAGTATTTT | CSAAAGTGAYTQYF
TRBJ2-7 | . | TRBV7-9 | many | TGTGCCAGCAGCACAGGGTTGAGAAACGAGCAGTACTTC | CASSTGLRNEQYF
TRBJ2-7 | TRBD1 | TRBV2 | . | TGTGCCAGCAGTGAGGCCGACAGGGGAGTTTGGAAGCAGTACTTC | CASSEADRGVWKQYF
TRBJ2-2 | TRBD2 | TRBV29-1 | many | TGCAGCGGGGTACTAGCGGGAGGAATCACCGGGGAGCTGTTTTTT | CSGVLAGGITGELFF
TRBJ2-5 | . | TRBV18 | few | TGTGCCAGCTCACCTACGGCAACCCAAGAGACCCAGTACTTC | CASSPTATQETQYF
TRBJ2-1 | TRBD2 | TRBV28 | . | TGTGCCAGCAGTTTCGGACTAGCGGGAGGGGCCGTTAACAATGAGCAGTTCTTC | CASSFGLAGGAVNNEQFF
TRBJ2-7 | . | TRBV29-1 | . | TGCAGCGTTGGAGGGGGGTACGAGCAGTACTTC | CSVGGGYEQYF
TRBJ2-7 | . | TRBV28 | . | TGTGCCAGCAGTTTAAGTAGTAGCAGCGACGAGCAGTACTTC | CASSLSSSSDEQYF
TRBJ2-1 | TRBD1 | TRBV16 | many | TGTGCCAGCAGCAACCACAGGGGAAATGAGCAGTTCTTC | CASSNHRGNEQFF
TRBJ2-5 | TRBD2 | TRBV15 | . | TGTGCCACCAGAGGAGCGGGAGGGCCATATCGGGAGACCCAGTACTTC | CATRGAGGPYRETQYF
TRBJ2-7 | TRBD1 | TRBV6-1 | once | TGTGCCAGCAGGGGACAGTCCTACGAGCAGTACTTC | CASRGQSYEQYF
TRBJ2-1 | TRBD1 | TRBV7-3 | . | TGTGCCAGCAGCTTAAGACAGGGGGCCCGAAATGAGCAGTTCTTC | CASSLRQGARNEQFF
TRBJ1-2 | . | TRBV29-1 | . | TGCAGCGTTGAAGATAATCTGGATGGCTACACCTTC | CSVEDNLDGYTF
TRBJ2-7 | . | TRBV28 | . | TGTGCCAGCAGACGCGGACAGTCCTACGAGCAGTACTTC | CASRRGQSYEQYF
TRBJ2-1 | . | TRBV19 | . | TGTGCCAGTAGGGGAGAACCACGGATTCAGGTCGGCAATGAGCAGTTCTTC | CASRGEPRIQVGNEQFF
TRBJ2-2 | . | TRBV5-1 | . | TGCGCCAGCAGCTACAGCGGGGAGCTGTTTTTT | CASSYSGELFF
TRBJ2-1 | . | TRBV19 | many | TGTGCCAGTAGTATACTCGAGGGTCTCAATGAGCAGTTCTTC | CASSILEGLNEQFF
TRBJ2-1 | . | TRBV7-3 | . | TGTGCCAGCAGCCCCAGCGGGACAAGGAATGAGCAGTTCTTC | CASSPSGTRNEQFF
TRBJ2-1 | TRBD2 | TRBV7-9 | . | TGTGCCAGCAGCACCCAGCGGGAGCGGAGTTTTGAGCAGTTCTTC | CASSTQRERSFEQFF
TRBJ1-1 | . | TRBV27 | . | TGTGCCAGCAGTTTATCGTATCTGGACACGAACACTGAAGCTTTCTTT | CASSLSYLDTNTEAFF
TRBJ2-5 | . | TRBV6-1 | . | TGTGCCAGCAGTGACGGTGGGGGGCAAGAGACCCAGTACTTC | CASSDGGGQETQYF
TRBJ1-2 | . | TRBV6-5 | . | TGTGCCAGCAGTCCACTGGGAGGGAACTATGGCTACACCTTC | CASSPLGGNYGYTF
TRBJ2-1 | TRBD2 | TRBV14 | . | TGTGCCAGCAGCCATCCGGGACTAGCGGGAGGCTCTCGATACAATGAGCAGTTCTTC | CASSHPGLAGGSRYNEQFF
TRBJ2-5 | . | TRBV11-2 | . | TGTGCCAGCAGCTTGAGACAGGTGTTAGGGGAGACCCAGTACTTC | CASSLRQVLGETQYF
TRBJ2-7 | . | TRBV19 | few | TGTGCCAGTAGTCCCGAGGGTCGCGAGCAGTACTTC | CASSPEGREQYF
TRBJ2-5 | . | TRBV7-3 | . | TGTGCCAGCAGCCCAACCGGTCTCCAAGAGACCCAGTACTTC | CASSPTGLQETQYF
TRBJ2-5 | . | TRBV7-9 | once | TGTGCCAGCAGCTCCACCGAGGGGGGCGGACCGAGGGAGACCCAGTACTTC | CASSSTEGGGPRETQYF
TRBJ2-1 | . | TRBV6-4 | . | TGTGCCAGCAGTGACTCGGCTAGCGTCTCCTACAATGAGCAGTTCTTC | CASSDSASVSYNEQFF